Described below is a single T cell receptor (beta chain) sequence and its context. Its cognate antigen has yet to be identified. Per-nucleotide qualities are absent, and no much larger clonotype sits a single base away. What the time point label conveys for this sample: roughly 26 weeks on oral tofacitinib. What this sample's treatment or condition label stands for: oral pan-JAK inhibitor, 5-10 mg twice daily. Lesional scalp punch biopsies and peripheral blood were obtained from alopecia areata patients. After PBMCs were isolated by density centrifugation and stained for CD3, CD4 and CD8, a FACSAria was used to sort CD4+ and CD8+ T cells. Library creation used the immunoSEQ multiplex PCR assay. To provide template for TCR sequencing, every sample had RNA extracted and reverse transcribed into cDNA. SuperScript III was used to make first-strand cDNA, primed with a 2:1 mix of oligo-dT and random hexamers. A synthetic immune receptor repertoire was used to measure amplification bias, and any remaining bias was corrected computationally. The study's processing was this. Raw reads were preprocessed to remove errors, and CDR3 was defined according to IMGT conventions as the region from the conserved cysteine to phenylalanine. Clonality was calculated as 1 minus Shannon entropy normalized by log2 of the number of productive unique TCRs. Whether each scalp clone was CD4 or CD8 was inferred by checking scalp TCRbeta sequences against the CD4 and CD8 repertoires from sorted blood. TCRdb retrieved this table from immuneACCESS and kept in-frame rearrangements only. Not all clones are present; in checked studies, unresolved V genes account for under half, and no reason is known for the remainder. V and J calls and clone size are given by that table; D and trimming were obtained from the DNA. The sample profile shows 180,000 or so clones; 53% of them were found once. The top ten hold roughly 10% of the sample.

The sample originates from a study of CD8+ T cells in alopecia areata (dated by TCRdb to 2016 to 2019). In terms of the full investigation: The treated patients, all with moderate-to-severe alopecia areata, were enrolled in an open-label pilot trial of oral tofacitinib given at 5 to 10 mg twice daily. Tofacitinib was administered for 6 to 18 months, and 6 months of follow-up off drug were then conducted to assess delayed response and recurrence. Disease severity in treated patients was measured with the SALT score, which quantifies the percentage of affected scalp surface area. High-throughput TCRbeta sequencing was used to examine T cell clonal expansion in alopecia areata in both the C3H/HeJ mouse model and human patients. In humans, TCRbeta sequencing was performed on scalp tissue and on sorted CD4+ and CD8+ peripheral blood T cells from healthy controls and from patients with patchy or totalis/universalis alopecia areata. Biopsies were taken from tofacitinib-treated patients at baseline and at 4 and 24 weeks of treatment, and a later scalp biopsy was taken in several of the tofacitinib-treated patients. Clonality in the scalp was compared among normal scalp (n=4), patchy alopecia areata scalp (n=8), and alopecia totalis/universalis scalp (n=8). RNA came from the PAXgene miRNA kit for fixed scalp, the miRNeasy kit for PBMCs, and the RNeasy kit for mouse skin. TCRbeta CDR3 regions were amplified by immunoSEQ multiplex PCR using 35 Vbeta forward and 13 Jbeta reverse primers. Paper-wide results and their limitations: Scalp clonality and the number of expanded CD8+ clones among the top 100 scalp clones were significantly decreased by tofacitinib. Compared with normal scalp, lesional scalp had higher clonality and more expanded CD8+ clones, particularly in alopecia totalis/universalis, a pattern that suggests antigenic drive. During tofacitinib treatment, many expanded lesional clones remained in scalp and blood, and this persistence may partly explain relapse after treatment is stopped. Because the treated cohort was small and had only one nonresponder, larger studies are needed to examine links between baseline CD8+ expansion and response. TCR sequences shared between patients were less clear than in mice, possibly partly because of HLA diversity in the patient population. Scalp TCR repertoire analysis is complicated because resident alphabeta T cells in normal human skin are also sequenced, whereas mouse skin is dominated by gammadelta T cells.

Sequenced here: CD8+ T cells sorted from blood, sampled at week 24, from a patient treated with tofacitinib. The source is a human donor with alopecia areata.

The CDR3 corresponds to CAIRNRVSSYEQYF. The bases read TGTGCCATCAGAAACAGGGTCTCGTCCTACGAGCAGTACTTC. The receptor chain draws on TRBV28 and TRBJ2-7; a tentative D call is TRBD1 (6 bases match). The germline V gene supplies CDR1 MDHEN and CDR2 SYDVKM. The CDR3 goes from the cysteine to the phenylalanine over 14 residues. The read is trimmed to its CDR3 DNA, 42 bases read in frame from base 1. V is cut by 10 bases and J by 1 base, and the space between the germline ends is 17 bases.